What follows are 19 T cell receptor beta chains derived from one specimen sequenced in a study of blood T cells in healthy people across ages. Alongside a J-beta primer mix, a sample-barcoded 5' primer served in a second PCR lasting roughly 7 to 11 cycles. In TCRdb, the 5' RACE reads were re-called with MiXCR into one record per CDR3 protein. Here the sample spans hundreds of thousands of distinct CDR3 sequences, about 42% being singletons. The sequenced sample consisted of blood. The receptor source for this set is an elderly man in good health.

This CDR3 reads CASSLGVGRDRATDTQYF. CDR3 in DNA: TGTGCCAGCAGTTTGGGGGTGGGCCGGGACAGGGCCACAGATACGCAGTATTTT. The V and J genes are TRBV12-3 or TRBV12-4 and TRBJ2-3, with 9 bases that match TRBD1. The CDR3 is 18 amino acids. Trimming cost V 3 bases and J 2 bases; bases outside gene matches: 12.

The V gene is TRBV28, the J gene TRBJ1-1; TRBD1 agrees at 9 bases. The CDR3 spans 16 residues. With 6 bases clipped from V and 2 bases from J, the junction kept 10 bases outside the gene matches. Germline V gene lookup returns CDR1 MDHEN and CDR2 SYDVKM. Here the CDR3 DNA reads TGTGCCAGCAGGTGGGGAACAGGGGGCGCAAACACTGAAGCTTTCTTT. Translating it yields CASRWGTGGANTEAFF.

This clonotype was seen only a few times. The chain links TRBV7-8 to TRBJ2-1; 8 nucleotides align to TRBD2. Germline CDR1 and CDR2: SGHVS and FQNEAQ. V shed 8 bases and J 9 bases; nucleotides not matched to a gene: 9. The CDR3 is 13 amino acids. As DNA, the CDR3 is TGTGCCAGCCGCCAGATAACTAGCGGTGAGCAGTTCTTC. It translates to CASRQITSGEQFF.

The chain employs TRBV7-2 and TRBJ2-7; 8 nucleotides line up with TRBD1. CDR1 is SGHTA, CDR2 FQGNSA, per germline. CDR3 length equals 14 residues. The trim removed 5 bases at V and 2 bases at J, leaving 5 bases unmatched. CDR3 DNA: TGTGCCAGCAGCGAAAGCAGGGGGCCCTACGAGCAGTACTTC. This translates into CASSESRGPYEQYF.

The chain uses TRBV27 and TRBJ2-1; 14 positions agree with TRBD2. The CDR3 loop spans 17 amino acids. The ends lost 4 bases at V and 6 bases at J; junction bases unmatched: 8. Per the germline V gene, CDR1 is MNHEY and CDR2 is SMNVEV (reference sequence). CDR3 in amino acids: CASSYRSGTSGSNEQFF. The DNA for the CDR3 is TGTGCCAGCAGTTACCGGTCCGGGACTAGCGGGAGCAATGAGCAGTTCTTC.

The J gene is TRBJ1-1, the V gene TRBV11-2; 8 nucleotides align to TRBD1. The germline V gene has CDR1 SGHAT and CDR2 FQNNGV. CDR3 length: 15 residues. V trimming: 4 bases; J trimming: 4 bases; junction bases outside the gene matches: 8. This CDR3 reads CASSSVLTGGTEAFF. Written as DNA, the CDR3 is TGTGCCAGCAGCTCCGTCCTAACAGGGGGCACTGAAGCTTTCTTT.

The table lists this clonotype with a count of one. V and J are TRBV6-4 and TRBJ2-2; no clear D gene. Deletions cut 2 bases from V and 3 bases from J, with 7 bases between. From germline, CDR1 is MRHNA and CDR2 SNTAGT. The CDR3 loop spans 14 amino acids. CDR3 amino acids: CASSDDWDTGELFF. The CDR3 DNA reads as TGTGCCAGCAGTGACGATTGGGACACCGGGGAGCTGTTTTTT.

This clonotype occurred a few times. The chain carries TRBV9 and TRBJ2-3; D remains ambiguous. Germline V lookup: CDR1 SGDLS, CDR2 YYNGEE. Trimming shortened V by 0 bases and J by 7 bases, and 3 bases separated the two germline ends. The CDR3 contains 11 residues. The CDR3 loop reads CASSVGNTQYF. The CDR3 DNA follows: TGTGCCAGCAGCGTAGGGAATACGCAGTATTTT.

This clonotype has just a few counts. Here the CDR3 reads CASNYRGGITETQYF. As DNA, the CDR3 is TGTGCCAGCAACTACAGGGGTGGGATCACAGAGACCCAGTACTTC. The chain links TRBV6-2 or TRBV6-3 to TRBJ2-5; 7 positions match TRBD1. This CDR3 is built from 15 residues. The junction had 12 bases not matched to a gene; V was cut back by 7 bases and J by 4 bases. In germline, CDR1 is MNHEY, CDR2 SVGEGT.

As DNA, the CDR3 is TGCGCCAGCAGCTTGGGCCAGGGCGGGAGGGCCTTCCAAGAGACCCAGTACTTC. It codes for CASSLGQGGRAFQETQYF. The rearrangement joins TRBV5-1 to TRBJ2-5; TRBD2 matches 9 bases. The germline V gene encodes CDR1 SGHRS and CDR2 YFSETQ. After removal of 0 bases from V and 1 base from J, the junction contained 10 bases not matched to a gene. This CDR3 comprises 18 residues.

In this sample, this clonotype turned up many times. V is TRBV6-1 and J is TRBJ1-6; D is possibly TRBD1 (6 bases). Germline CDR1 MNHNS, CDR2 SASEGT. The ends were cut back, 7 bases at V and 3 bases at J, with 10 bases in the middle. The CDR3 runs to 14 residues. CDR3 region: CASIMDSYNSPLHF. The CDR3 DNA follows: TGTGCCAGCATCATGGACAGCTATAATTCACCCCTCCACTTT.

The gene calls are TRBV6-2 or TRBV6-3 and TRBJ2-1; TRBD2 matches 8 bases. Losses at the gene ends were 8 bases for V and 7 bases for J; bases not matched to a gene: 10. Germline assignment: CDR1 MNHEY and CDR2 SVGEGT. The CDR3 is 14 amino acids. For the CDR3, the DNA is TGTGCCAGCTTCACGGGAGGGCCGGGTAATGAGCAGTTCTTC. Translated, it gives CASFTGGPGNEQFF.

In this sample, this clonotype turned up a few times. This chain joins TRBV7-2 and TRBJ1-5; D is ambiguous. The CDR3 has 15 amino acids. Trimming pared 2 bases from V and 5 bases from J, leaving 13 bases between. CDR1 is SGHTA, CDR2 FQGNSA, per germline. The CDR3 bases are TGTGCCAGCAGCTTAAGACGAGGCGGAGATCAGCCCCAGCATTTT. This encodes CASSLRRGGDQPQHF.

This clonotype appeared once. The chain is built from TRBV20-1 and TRBJ1-2; 12 bases are shared with TRBD1. Looked up from germline, CDR1 is DFQATT and CDR2 is SNEGSKA (reference sequence). This CDR3 has 17 amino acids. The V gene end was trimmed by 0 bases and the J gene end by 4 bases; junction bases not matched to a gene: 9. In DNA form, the CDR3 reads TGCAGTGCTAGAGATCCGGGACAGGGGGCGCGGGGCTATGGCTACACCTTC. Amino acid sequence: CSARDPGQGARGYGYTF.

The chain carries TRBV2 and TRBJ2-2; D unresolved. Germline lookup yields CDR1 SNHLY and CDR2 FYNNEI. This CDR3 is 13 amino acids long. The chain's CDR3 is CASKTSESGELFF. CDR3 coding DNA: TGTGCATCAAAGACGTCGGAATCCGGGGAGCTGTTTTTT.

This clonotype turned up a few times. V gene TRBV27 combines with J gene TRBJ2-2; 8 positions agree with TRBD1. CDR1 and CDR2 from the germline V gene are MNHEY and SMNVEV (reference sequence). V lost 2 bases to trimming and J lost 5 bases; unmatched junction nucleotides: 7. The CDR3 is 16 amino acids. The CDR3 DNA reads TGTGCCAGCAGTTTAATTTTTCGACAGGGGACCGGGGAGCTGTTTTTT. It is translated as CASSLIFRQGTGELFF.

The genes are TRBV6-2 or TRBV6-3 and TRBJ2-1; D is ambiguous. Trimming stripped 7 bases from V and 12 bases from J, with 10 bases between. The CDR3 contains 10 residues. Per the germline V gene, CDR1 is MNHEY and CDR2 is SVGEGT. This chain's CDR3 is CASIGPMQFF. DNA for the CDR3: TGTGCCAGCATAGGGCCGATGCAGTTCTTC.

There are a few counts of this clonotype. A read error may produce the germline difference seen at one junction end. This chain links TRBV7-9 with TRBJ2-3, with a weak D call TRBD2 (6 bases). The CDR3 sequence is 11 residues long. Germline CDR1 reads SEHNR; CDR2 reads FQNEAQ (reference sequence). CDR3 nucleotides: TGCTCGGGGGAGGCCACAGATACGCAGTATTTT. This codes for CSGEATDTQYF.

The gene calls are TRBV7-2 and TRBJ1-2; TRBD1 matches at 10 bases. The CDR3 totals 14 residues. After removal of 6 bases from V and 8 bases from J, the junction contained 9 bases not matched to a gene. The germline gives CDR1 SGHTA, CDR2 FQGNSA. The CDR3 loop reads CASRPFGTGVGYTF. As DNA, the CDR3 is TGTGCCAGCAGACCCTTCGGGACAGGGGTCGGCTACACCTTC.